The source of this TCR beta chain is a study of neurological immune-mediated disorders. Study-wide findings and caveats: CDR3 amino acid sequences of expanded clones were not shared across subjects, a result suggesting private repertoires in all groups. Phylogenetic grouping put 18 of 34 multiple sclerosis patients' repertoires into one related-CDR3 cluster, a possible signature.

Germline assignment: CDR1 DFQATT and CDR2 SNEGSKA (reference sequence). This CDR3 contains 13 residues. Trimming removed 5 bases from V and 4 bases from J, with 11 bases in between. This clonotype was observed a few times. Its antigen is as yet unknown. The authors produced cDNA by 5'RACE using 10-nucleotide random UMIs. TCRdb reanalysed the 5' RACE reads using MiXCR and keeps one entry per CDR3 protein. The sample has around 53,000 distinct CDR3 sequences, 4.2% seen once. The receptor's source is a man aged 50 to 59 with multiple sclerosis. Input material: PBMCs. This chain links TRBV20-1 with TRBJ2-2; TRBD2 is a possible D gene (5 bases). The CDR3 here is CSAPPSGTGELFF. In DNA form, the CDR3 reads TGCAGTGCTCCCCCCAGCGGCACCGGGGAGCTGTTTTTT.